A single T cell receptor beta chain is shown here with its context. This entry is derived from a study of monozygotic twins with inflammatory bowel disease. From the 5' RACE reads, TCRdb lists one entry per CDR3 protein and no DNA. Its clone listing holds roughly 100,000 distinct CDR3 sequences. Germline V CDR1 and CDR2: LNHDA, SQIVND (reference sequence). This CDR3 spans 15 amino acids. The J gene is TRBJ2-4, the V gene TRBV19; no DNA is available, so the TRBD2 call from TCRdb remains unchecked. The clonotype comes from a human donor with ulcerative colitis or Crohn's disease, or a healthy co-twin of an affected twin (not recorded which). Sequenced material: blood. CDR3: CASSSHGLAKNIQYF.